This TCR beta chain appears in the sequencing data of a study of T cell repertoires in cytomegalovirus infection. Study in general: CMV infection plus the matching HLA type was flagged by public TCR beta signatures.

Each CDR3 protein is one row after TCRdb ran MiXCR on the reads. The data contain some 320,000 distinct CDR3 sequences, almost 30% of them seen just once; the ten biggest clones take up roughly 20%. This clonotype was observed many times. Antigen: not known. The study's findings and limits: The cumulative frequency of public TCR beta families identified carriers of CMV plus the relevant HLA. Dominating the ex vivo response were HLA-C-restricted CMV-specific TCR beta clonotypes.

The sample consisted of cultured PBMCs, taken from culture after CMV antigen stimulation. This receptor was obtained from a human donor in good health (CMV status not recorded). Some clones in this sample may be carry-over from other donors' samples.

The CDR3 protein is CASSFGTTSQPQHF. The CDR3 DNA reads TGTGCCAGCAGCTTCGGGACCACGAGTCAGCCCCAGCATTTT. The rearrangement links TRBV7-2 to TRBJ1-5, with D maybe TRBD1 (5 bases). Trimming took off 3 bases at V and 6 bases at J, with 12 bases between the two ends. CDR3 length: 14 amino acids. In germline, CDR1 is SGHTA, CDR2 FQGNSA.